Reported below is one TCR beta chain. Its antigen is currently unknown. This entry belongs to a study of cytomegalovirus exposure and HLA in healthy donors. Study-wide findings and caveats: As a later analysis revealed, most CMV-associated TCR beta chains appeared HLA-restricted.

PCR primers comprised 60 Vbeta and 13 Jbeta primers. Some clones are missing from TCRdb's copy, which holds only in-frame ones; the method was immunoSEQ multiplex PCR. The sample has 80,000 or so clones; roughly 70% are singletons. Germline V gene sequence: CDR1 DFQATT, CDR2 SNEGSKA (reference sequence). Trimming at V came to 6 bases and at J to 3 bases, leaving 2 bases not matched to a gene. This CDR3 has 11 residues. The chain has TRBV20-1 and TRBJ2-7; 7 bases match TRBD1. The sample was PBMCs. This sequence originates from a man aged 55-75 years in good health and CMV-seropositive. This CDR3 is CSAPGGYEQYF. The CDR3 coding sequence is TGCAGTGCCCCAGGGGGCTACGAGCAGTACTTC.